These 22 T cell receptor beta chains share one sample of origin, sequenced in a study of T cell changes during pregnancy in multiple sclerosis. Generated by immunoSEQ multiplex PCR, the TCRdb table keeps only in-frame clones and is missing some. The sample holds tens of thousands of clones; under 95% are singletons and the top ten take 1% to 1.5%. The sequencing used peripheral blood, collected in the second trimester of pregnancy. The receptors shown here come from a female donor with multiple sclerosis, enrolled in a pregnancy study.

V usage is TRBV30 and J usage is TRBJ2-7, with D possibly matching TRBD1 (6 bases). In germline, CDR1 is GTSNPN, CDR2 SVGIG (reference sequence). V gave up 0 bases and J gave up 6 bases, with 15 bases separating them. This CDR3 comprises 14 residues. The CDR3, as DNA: TGTGCCTGGAGTGTCAGACAGGCGGGTCGCGAGCAGTACTTC. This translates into CAWSVRQAGREQYF.

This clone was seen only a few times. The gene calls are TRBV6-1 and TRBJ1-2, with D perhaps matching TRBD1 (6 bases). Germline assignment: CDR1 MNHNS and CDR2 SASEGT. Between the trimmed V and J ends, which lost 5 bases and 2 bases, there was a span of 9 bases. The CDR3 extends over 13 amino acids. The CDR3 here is CASSNDRNYGYTF. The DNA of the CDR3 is TGTGCCAGCAGTAACGACAGGAACTATGGCTACACCTTC.

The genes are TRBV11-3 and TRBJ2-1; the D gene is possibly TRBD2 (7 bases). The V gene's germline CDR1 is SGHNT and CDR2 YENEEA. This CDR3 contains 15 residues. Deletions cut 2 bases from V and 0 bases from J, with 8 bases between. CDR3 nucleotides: TGTGCCAGCAGCTTACGGGGGGCCTCCTACAATGAGCAGTTCTTC. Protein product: CASSLRGASYNEQFF.

CDR3 in DNA: TGTGCCTGGATATGGAGGACTGAAGCTTTCTTT. This translates into CAWIWRTEAFF. This chain uses TRBV30 with TRBJ1-1; no clear D gene. The CDR3 totals 11 residues. Germline V gives CDR1 GTSNPN, CDR2 SVGIG (reference sequence). V was trimmed by 4 bases and J by 5 bases, leaving 8 bases between them.

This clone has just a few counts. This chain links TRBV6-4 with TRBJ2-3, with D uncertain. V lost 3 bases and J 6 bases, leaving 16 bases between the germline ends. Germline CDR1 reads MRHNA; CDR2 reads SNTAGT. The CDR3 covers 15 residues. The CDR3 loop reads CASSESLDTGDTQYF. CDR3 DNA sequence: TGTGCCAGCAGTGAAAGTCTTGACACTGGCGATACGCAGTATTTT.

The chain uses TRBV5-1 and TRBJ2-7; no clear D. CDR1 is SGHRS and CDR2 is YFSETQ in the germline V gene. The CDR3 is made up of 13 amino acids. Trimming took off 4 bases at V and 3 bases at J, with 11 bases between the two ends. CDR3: CASSAYSSYEQYF. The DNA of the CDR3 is TGCGCCAGCAGCGCATACAGCAGCTACGAGCAGTACTTC.

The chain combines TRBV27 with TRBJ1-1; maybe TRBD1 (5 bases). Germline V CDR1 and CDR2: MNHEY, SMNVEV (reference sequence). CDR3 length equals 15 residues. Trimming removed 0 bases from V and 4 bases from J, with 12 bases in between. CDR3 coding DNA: TGTGCCAGCAGTTTATCTAGGGCAGGGCGCACTGAAGCTTTCTTT. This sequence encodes CASSLSRAGRTEAFF.

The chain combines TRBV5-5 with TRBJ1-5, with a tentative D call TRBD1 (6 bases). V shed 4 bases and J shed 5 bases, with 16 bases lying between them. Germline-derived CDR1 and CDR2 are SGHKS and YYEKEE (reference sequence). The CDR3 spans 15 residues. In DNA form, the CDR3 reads TGTGCCAGCAGCCCCGGGGGGCGGGCGGATCAGCCCCAGCATTTT. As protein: CASSPGGRADQPQHF. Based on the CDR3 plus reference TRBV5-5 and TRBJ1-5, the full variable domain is DAGVTQSPTHLIKTRGQQVTLRCSPISGHKSVSWYQQVLGQGPQFIFQYYEKEERGRGNFPDRFSARQFPNYSSELNVNALLLGDSALYLCASSPGGRADQPQHFGDGTRLSIL.

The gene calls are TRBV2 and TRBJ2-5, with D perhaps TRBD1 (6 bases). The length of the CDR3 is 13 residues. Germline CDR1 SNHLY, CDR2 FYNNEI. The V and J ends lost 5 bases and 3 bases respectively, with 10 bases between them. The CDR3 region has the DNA TGTGCCAGCAGTAAGGGGGAAGAAGAGACCCAGTACTTC. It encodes CASSKGEEETQYF.

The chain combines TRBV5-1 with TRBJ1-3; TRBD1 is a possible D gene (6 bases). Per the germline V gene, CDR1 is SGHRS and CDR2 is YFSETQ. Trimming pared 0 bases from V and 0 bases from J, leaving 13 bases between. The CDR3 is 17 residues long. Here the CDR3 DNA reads TGCGCCAGCAGCTTGGCAACAGGGTCGAGCTCTGGAAACACCATATATTTT. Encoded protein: CASSLATGSSSGNTIYF.

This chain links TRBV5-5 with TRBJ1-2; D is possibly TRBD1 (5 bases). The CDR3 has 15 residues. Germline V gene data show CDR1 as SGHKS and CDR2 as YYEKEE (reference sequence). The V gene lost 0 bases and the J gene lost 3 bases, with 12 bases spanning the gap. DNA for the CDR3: TGTGCCAGCAGCTTGGCGCAGGGAGGAGACTATGGCTACACCTTC. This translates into CASSLAQGGDYGYTF.

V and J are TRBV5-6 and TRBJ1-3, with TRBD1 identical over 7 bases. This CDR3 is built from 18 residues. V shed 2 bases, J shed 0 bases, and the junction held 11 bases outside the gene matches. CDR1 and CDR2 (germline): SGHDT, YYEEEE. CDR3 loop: CASSFGQVSGSSGNTIYF. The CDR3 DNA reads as TGTGCCAGCAGCTTTGGACAGGTATCAGGTAGCTCTGGAAACACCATATATTTT.

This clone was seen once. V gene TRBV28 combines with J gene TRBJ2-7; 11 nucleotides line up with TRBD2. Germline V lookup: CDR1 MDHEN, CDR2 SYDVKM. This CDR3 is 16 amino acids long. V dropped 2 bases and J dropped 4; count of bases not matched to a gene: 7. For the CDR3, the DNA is TGTGCCAGCAGTTTAGGGACTAGCGGAAACGCATACGAGCAGTACTTC. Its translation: CASSLGTSGNAYEQYF.

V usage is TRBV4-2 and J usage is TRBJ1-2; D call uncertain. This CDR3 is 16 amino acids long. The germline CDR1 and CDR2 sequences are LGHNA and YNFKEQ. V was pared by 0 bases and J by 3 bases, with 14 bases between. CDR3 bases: TGTGCCAGCAGCCAAGAGAGAGAGCGGTCCCACTATGGCTACACCTTC. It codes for CASSQERERSHYGYTF.

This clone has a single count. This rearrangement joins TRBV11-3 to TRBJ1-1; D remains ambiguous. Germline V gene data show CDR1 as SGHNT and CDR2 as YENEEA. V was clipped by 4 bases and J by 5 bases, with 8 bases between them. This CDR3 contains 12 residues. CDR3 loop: CASSSRGTEAFF. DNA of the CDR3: TGTGCCAGCAGCTCCCGAGGGACTGAAGCTTTCTTT.

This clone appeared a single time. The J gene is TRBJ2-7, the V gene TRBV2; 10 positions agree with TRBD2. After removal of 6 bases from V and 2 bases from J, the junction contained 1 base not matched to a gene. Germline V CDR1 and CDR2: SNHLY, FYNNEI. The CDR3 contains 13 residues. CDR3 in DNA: TGTGCCAGCAGGAGCGGGGGGGCCTACGAGCAGTACTTC. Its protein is CASRSGGAYEQYF.

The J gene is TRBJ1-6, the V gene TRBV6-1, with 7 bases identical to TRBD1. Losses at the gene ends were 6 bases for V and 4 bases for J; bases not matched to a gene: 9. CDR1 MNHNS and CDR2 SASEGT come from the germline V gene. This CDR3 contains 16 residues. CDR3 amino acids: CASSEQGRGYNSPLHF. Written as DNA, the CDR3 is TGTGCCAGCAGCGAACAGGGGCGGGGGTATAATTCACCCCTCCACTTT.

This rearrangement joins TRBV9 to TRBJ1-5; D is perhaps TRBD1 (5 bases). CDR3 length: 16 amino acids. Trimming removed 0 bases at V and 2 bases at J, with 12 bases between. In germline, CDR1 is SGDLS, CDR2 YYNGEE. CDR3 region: CASSVGGGAGNQPQHF. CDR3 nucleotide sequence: TGTGCCAGCAGCGTAGGAGGAGGGGCGGGCAATCAGCCCCAGCATTTT.

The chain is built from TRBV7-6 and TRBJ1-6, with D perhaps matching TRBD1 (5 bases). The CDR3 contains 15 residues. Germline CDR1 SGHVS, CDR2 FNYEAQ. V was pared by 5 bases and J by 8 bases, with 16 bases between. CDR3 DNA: TGTGCCAGCAGCCCGGGGGGGGGATGGGATTCACCCCTCCACTTT. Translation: CASSPGGGWDSPLHF.

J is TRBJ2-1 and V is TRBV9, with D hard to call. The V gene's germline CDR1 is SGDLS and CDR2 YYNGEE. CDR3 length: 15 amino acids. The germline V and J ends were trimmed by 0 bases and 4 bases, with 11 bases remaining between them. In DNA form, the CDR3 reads TGTGCCAGCAGCGTAGATCACCAAACTTACAATGAGCAGTTCTTC. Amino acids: CASSVDHQTYNEQFF. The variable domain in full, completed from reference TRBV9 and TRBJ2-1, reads DSGVTQTPKHLITATGQRVTLRCSPRSGDLSVYWYQQSLDQGLQFLIQYYNGEERAKGNILERFSAQQFPDLHSELNLSSLELGDSALYFCASSVDHQTYNEQFFGPGTRLTVL.

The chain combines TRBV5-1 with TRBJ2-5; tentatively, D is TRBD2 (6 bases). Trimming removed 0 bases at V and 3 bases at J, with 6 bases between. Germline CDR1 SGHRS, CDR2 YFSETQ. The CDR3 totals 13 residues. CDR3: CASSLGGEETQYF. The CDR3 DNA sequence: TGCGCCAGCAGCTTGGGGGGGGAAGAGACCCAGTACTTC.

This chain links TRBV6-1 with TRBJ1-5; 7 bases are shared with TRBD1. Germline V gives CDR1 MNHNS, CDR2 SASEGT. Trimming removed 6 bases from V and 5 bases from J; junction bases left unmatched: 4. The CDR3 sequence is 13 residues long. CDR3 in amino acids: CASRMTGHQPQHF. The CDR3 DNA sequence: TGTGCCAGCAGGATGACAGGGCATCAGCCCCAGCATTTT.